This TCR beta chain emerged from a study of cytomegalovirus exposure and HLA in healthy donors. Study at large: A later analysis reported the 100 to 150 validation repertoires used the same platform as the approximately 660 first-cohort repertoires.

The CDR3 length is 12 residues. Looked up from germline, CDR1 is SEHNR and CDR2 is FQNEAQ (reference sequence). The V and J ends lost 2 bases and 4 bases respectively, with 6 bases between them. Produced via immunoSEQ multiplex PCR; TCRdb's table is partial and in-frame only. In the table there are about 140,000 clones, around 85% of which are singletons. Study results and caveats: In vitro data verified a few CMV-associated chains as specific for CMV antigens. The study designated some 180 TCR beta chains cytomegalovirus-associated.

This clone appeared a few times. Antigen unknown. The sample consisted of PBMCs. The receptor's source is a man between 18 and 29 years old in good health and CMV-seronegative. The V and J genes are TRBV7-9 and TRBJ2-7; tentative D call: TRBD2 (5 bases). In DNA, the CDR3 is TGTGCCAGCAGCTTAAGGACTTACGAGCAGTACTTC. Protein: CASSLRTYEQYF. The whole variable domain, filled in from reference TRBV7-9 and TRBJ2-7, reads DTGVSQNPRHKITKRGQNVTFRCDPISEHNRLYWYRQTLGQGPEFLTYFQNEAQLEKSRLLSDRFSAERPKGSFSTLEIQRTEQGDSAMYLCASSLRTYEQYFGPGTRLTVT.